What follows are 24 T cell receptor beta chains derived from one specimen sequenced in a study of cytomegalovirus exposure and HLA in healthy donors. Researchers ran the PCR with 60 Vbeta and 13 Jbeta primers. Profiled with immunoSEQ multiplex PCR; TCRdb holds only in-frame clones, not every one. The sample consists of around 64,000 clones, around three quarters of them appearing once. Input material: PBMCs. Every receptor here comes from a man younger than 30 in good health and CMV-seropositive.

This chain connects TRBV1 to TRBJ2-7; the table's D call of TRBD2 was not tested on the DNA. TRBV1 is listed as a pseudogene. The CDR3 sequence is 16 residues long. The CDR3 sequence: CTSSQPKGGAPHEQYF. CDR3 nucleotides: TGCACCAGCAGCCAACCCAAGGGAGGGGCTCCCCACGAGCAGTACTTC.

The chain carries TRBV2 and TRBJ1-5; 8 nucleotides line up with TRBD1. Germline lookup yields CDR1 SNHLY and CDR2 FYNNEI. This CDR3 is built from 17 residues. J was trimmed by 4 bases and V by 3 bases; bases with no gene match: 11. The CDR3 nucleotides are TGTGCCAGCAGTGACGTGGCAGGGGGCTTAACAAATCAGCCCCAGCATTTT. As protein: CASSDVAGGLTNQPQHF.

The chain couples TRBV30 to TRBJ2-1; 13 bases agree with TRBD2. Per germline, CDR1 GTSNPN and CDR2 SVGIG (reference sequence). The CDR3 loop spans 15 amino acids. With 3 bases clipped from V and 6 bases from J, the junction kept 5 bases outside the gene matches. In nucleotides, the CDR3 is TGTGCCTGGAGGGGGACTAGCGGGACGATCAATGAGCAGTTCTTC. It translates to CAWRGTSGTINEQFF.

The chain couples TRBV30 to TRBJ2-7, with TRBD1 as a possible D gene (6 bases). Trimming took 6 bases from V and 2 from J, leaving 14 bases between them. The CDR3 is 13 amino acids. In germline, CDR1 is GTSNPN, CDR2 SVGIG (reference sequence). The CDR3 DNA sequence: TGTGCCTGCAGACCGGGACATACCTACGAGCAGTACTTC. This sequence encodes CACRPGHTYEQYF.

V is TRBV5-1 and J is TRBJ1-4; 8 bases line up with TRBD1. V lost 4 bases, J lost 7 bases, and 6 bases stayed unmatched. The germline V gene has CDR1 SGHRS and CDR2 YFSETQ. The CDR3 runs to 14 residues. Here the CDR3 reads CASSRQGRGEKLFF. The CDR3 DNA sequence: TGCGCCAGCAGCCGACAGGGGAGAGGTGAAAAACTGTTTTTT. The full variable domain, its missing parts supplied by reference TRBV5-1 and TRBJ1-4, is KAGVTQTPRYLIKTRGQQVTLSCSPISGHRSVSWYQQTPGQGLQFLFEYFSETQRNKGNFPGRFSGRQFSNSRSEMNVSTLELGDSALYLCASSRQGRGEKLFFGSGTQLSVL.

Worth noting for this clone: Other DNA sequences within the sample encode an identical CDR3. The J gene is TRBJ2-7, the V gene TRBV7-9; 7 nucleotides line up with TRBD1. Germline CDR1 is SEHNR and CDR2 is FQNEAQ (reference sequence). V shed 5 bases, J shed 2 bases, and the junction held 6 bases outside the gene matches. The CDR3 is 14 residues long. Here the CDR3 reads CASSPSGTAYEQYF. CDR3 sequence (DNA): TGTGCCAGCAGCCCTTCCGGGACAGCCTACGAGCAGTACTTC.

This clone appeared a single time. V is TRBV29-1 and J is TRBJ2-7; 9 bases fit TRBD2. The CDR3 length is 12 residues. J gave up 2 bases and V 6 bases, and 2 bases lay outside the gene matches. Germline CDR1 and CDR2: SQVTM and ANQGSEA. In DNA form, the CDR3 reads TGCAGCGTCGCTAGCGGGGCCTACGAGCAGTACTTC. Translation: CSVASGAYEQYF.

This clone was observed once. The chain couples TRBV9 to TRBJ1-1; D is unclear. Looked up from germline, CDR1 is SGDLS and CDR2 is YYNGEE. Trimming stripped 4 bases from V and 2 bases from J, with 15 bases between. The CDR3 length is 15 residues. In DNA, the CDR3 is TGTGCCAGCAGCTTAAAGGCGGTTCTAAACACTGAAGCTTTCTTT. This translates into CASSLKAVLNTEAFF.

The CDR3 protein is CASTPDGRYYEQYF. CDR3 sequence (DNA): TGTGCCAGCACCCCGGACGGGAGATACTACGAGCAGTACTTC. The V and J genes are TRBV28 and TRBJ2-7; a possible D gene is TRBD2 (6 bases). Trimming shortened V by 7 bases and J by 3 bases, and 16 bases separated the two germline ends. This CDR3 contains 14 residues. Germline CDR1 and CDR2: MDHEN and SYDVKM.

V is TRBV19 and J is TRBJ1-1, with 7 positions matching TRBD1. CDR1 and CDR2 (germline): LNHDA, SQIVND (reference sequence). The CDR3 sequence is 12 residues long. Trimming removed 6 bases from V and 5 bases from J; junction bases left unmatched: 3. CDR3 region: CASRQGRTEAFF. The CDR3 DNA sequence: TGTGCCAGTAGACAGGGGCGGACTGAAGCTTTCTTT.

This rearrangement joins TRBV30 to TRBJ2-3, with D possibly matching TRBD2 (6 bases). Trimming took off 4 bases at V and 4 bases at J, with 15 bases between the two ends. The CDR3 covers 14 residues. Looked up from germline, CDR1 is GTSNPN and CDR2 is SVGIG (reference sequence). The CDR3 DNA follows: TGTGCCTGGAATTCGGCGGGATTTGCAGATACGCAGTATTTT. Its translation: CAWNSAGFADTQYF.

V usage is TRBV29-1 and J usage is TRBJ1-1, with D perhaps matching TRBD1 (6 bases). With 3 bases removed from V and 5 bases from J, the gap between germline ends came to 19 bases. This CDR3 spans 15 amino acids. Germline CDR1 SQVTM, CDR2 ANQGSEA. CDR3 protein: CSVEGQGPLRTEAFF. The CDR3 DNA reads TGCAGCGTTGAGGGGCAGGGGCCCTTGCGTACTGAAGCTTTCTTT.

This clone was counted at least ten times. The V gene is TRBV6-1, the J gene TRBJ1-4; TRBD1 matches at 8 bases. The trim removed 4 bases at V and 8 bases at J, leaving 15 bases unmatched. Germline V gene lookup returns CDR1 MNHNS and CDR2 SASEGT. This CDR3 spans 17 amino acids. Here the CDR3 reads CASSVGAGGAGSEKLFF. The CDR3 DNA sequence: TGTGCCAGCAGTGTTGGGGCAGGGGGCGCTGGGTCCGAAAAACTGTTTTTT.

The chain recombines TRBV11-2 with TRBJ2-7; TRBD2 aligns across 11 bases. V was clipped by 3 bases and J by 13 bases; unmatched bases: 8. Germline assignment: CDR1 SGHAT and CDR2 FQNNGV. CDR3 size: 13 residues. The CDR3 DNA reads TGTGCCAGCAGCTTTCAATCCGGGACTAGCGGATACTTC. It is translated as CASSFQSGTSGYF.

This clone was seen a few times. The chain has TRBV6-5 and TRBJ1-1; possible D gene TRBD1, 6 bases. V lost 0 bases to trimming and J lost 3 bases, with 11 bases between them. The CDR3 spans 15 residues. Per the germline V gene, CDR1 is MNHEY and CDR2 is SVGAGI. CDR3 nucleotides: TGTGCCAGCAGTTACTCGGGGGCGCTGGACACTGAAGCTTTCTTT. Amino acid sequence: CASSYSGALDTEAFF.

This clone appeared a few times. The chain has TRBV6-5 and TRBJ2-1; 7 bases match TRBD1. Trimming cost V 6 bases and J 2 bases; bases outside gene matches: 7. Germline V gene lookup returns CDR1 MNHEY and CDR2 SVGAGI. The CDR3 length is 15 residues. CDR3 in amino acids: CASREGQGAYNEQFF. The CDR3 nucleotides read TGTGCCAGCAGAGAGGGGCAGGGGGCCTACAATGAGCAGTTCTTC.

Written as DNA, the CDR3 is TGTGCCTGGAGCCCGGGACAGGGGAAAAGGGAGCAGTACTTC. Protein sequence: CAWSPGQGKREQYF. This chain connects TRBV30 to TRBJ2-7, with 10 bases that match TRBD1. V lost 3 bases to trimming and J lost 7 bases; unmatched junction nucleotides: 9. This CDR3 comprises 14 residues. The germline V gene has CDR1 GTSNPN and CDR2 SVGIG (reference sequence).

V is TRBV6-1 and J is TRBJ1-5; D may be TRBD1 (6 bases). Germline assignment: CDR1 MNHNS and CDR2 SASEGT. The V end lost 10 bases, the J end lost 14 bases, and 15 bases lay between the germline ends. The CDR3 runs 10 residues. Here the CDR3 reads CATEADRKHF. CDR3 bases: TGTGCCACCGAAGCCGACAGGAAGCATTTT.

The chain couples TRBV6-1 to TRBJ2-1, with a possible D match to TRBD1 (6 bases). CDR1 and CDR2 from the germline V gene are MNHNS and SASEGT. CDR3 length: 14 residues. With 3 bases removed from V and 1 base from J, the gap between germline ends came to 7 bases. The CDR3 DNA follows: TGTGCCAGCAGTGACAGGGGATCCTACAATGAGCAGTTCTTC. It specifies CASSDRGSYNEQFF.

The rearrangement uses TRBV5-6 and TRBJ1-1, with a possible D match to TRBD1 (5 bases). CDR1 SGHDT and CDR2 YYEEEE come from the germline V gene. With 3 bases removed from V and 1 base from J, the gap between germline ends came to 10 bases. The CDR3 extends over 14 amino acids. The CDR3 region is CASSYGHPNTEAFF. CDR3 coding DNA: TGTGCCAGCAGCTACGGACATCCGAACACTGAAGCTTTCTTT.

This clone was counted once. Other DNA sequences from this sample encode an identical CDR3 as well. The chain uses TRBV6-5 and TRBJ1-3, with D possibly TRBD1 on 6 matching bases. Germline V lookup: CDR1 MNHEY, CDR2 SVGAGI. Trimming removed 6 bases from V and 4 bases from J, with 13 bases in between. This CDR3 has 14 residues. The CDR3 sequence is CASSSTGSGNTIYF. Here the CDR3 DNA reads TGTGCCAGCAGCTCTACAGGGTCCGGAAACACCATATATTTT.

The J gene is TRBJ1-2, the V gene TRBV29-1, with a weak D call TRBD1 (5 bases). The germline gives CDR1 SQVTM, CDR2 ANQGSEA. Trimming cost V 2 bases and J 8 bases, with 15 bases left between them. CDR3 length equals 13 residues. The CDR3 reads CSVEPSGGGGYTF. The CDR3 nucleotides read TGCAGCGTTGAACCCAGCGGGGGGGGAGGCTACACCTTC.

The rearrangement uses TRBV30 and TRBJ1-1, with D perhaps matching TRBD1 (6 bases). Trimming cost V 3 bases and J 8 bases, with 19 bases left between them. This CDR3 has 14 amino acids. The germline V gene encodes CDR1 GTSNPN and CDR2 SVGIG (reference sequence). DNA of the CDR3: TGTGCCTGGAGCCATGGAGGGGGGGGTCCCGAAGCTTTCTTT. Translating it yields CAWSHGGGGPEAFF. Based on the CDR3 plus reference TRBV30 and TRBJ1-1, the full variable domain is SQTIHQWPATLVQPVGSPLSLECTVEGTSNPNLYWYRQAAGRGLQLLFYSVGIGQISSEVPQNLSASRPQDRQFILSSKKLLLSDSGFYLCAWSHGGGGPEAFFGQGTRLTVV.

In DNA form, the CDR3 reads TGTGCCAGCTCCTATAGCAATCAGCCCCAGCATTTT. Its protein product is CASSYSNQPQHF. The chain has TRBV2 and TRBJ1-5; D uncertain. The CDR3 is made up of 12 amino acids. Per germline, CDR1 SNHLY and CDR2 FYNNEI. V shed 8 bases and J shed 0 bases, with 5 bases lying between them.